The following is a T cell receptor (beta chain) sequence with its context. Authors' methods: Estimated nucleated cell counts came from reference gene primer amplification. Produced via immunoSEQ multiplex PCR; TCRdb's table is partial and in-frame only. V and J calls and clone size come straight from that table; D and trimming were deduced from the DNA. The data contain under 500,000 clones, about 89% of them singletons. This sample was included in a study of blood T cell repertoires in COVID-19. Study as a whole: From T cells, B-cell-depleted T cells, or PBMCs came the material, which was cDNA or gDNA.

Germline-derived CDR1 and CDR2 are MGHRA and YSYEKL. The CDR3 has 13 residues. Trimming stripped 2 bases from V and 1 base from J, with 5 bases between. This chain links TRBV4-1 with TRBJ1-1; D not resolved. The sequenced material came from peripheral blood. This clonotype was obtained from a woman in her twenties or thirties with acute or convalescent COVID-19. The chain's CDR3 is CASSQSPNTEAFF. DNA of the CDR3: TGCGCCAGCAGCCAAAGCCCGAACACTGAAGCTTTCTTT.